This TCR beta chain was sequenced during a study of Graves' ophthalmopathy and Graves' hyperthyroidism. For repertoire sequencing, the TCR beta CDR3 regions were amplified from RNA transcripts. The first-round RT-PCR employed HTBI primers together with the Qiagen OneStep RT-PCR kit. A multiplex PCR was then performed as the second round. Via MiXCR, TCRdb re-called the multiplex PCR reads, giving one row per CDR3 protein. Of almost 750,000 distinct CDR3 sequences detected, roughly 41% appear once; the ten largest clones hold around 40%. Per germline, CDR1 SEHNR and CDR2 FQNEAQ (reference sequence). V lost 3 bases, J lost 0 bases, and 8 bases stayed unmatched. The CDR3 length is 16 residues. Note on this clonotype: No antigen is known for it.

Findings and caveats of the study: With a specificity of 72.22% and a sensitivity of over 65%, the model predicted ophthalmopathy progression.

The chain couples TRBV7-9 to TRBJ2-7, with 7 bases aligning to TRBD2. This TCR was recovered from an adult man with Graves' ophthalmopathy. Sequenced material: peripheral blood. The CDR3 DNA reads TGTGCCAGCAGCTTTCAGGCGGCGGGAGCCTCCTACGAGCAGTACTTC. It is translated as CASSFQAAGASYEQYF.